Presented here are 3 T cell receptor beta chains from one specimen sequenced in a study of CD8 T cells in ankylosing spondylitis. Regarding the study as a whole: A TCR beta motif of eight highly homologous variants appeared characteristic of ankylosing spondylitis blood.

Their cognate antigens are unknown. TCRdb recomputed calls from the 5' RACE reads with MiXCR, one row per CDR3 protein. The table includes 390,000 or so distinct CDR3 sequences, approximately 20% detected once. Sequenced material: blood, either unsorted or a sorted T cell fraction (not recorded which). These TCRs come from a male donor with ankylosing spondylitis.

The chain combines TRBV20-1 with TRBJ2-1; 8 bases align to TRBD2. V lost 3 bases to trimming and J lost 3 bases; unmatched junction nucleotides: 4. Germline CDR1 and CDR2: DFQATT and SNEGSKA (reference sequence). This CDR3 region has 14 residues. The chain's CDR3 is CSASIGTSYNEQFF. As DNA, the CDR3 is TGCAGTGCTAGTATTGGGACTAGCTACAATGAGCAGTTCTTC.

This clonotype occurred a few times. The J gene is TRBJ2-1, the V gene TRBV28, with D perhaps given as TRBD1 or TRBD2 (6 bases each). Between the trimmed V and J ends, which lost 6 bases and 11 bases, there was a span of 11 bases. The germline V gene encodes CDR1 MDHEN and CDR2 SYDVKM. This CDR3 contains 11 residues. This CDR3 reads CASRGAGKQFF. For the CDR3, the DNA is TGTGCCAGCAGGGGGGCGGGAAAGCAGTTCTTC.

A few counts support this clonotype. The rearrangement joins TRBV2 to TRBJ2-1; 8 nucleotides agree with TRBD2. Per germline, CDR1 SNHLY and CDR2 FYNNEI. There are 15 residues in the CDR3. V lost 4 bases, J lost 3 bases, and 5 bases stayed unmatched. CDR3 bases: TGTGCCAGCAGTGTCCAGCGGGGGAGCTACAATGAGCAGTTCTTC. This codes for CASSVQRGSYNEQFF.